The text below deals with one T cell receptor beta chain. Its antigen is currently not known. No per-base quality is available; no much larger clone lies one base away. Participants in the prospective study were enrolled through a virtual design, were aged about 18 to 100 years, and lived in approximately 25 United States geographic areas. In the prospective study, cohorts were assigned on the basis of participant-reported clinical history obtained from a screening survey and a study questionnaire. In the prospective study, mobile phlebotomists collected whole blood, serum and a nasopharyngeal or oropharyngeal swab from each participant. Prospective study participants could optionally give additional blood draws and questionnaires over an approximately two-month period. Before DNA extraction, blood samples from the prospective study were shipped at room temperature or frozen. The immunoSEQ Assay, a bias-controlled multiplex PCR, was used to amplify TCRbeta CDR3 regions from genomic DNA. In the paper's pipeline: The number of nucleated cells in each sample was estimated by amplification of reference gene primers within the assay. To quantify the absolute abundance of each unique TCRbeta CDR3 rearrangement, sequence reads were collapsed and filtered. For each sample, productive Simpson clonality was calculated as the square root of Simpson's diversity index over productive rearrangements. TCRdb stores this immuneACCESS table with in-frame sequences only. Part of the clones is absent; in the studies checked, under half of the shortfall reflects unresolved V genes, and no reason is known for the rest. V, J and clone size were drawn from that table, and D and trimming were deduced from the DNA. This sample is represented by about 400,000 clones; 87% of them were singletons. Approximately 2% of the sample is held by the ten biggest clonotypes.

The CDR3 sequence holds 15 residues, the cysteine and phenylalanine included. Of all the DNA, just the CDR3 is kept, 45 bases in frame from base 1. The germline V and J ends show losses of 4 bases and 3 bases respectively, and no gene match explains 6 bases of the junction. For CDR1 and CDR2, the germline V gene lists SGDLS and YYNGEE. These data originate in a study of blood T cell repertoires in COVID-19 (TCRdb year 2020). For context, the study as a whole: Samples from collaborators originated in the United States, Italy and Spain and spanned both the acute and convalescent phases of COVID-19. The material from the prospective study consisted of cDNA or gDNA derived from T cells, B-cell-depleted T cells, or PBMCs. The dataset comprised deeply sampled blood TCRbeta repertoires from subjects exposed to, actively infected with, or recovered from COVID-19. The repertoires were made available in a free public database intended to serve as a resource for research on the immune response to SARS-CoV-2. The samples were drawn from the first 160 participants of the ongoing ImmuneRACE study and from roughly 1,300 subjects provided by 6 global collaborators. A de-identified subject ID, COVID-19 status, age in years and sex were almost always included in the sample metadata. HLA class I and class II types, where available, came from metadata supplied by the sample provider rather than from assay-based typing. General findings and caveats noted by the study authors: The quantity of clinical and demographic metadata differed by source and by participant and was supplied without curation.

In this chain, TRBV9 is recombined with TRBJ2-7, and 11 bases in between align with TRBD2. The source material was PBMCs or T cells enriched from blood (not recorded which). The origin of this receptor is a woman between 18 and 29 years old with acute COVID-19. The DNA sequence is given as TGTGCCAGCAGCACCGGGACTAGCGGACTCTACGAGCAGTACTTC. It encodes CASSTGTSGLYEQYF.